This TCR beta chain is from a study of cytomegalovirus exposure and HLA in healthy donors. 60 Vbeta and 13 Jbeta primers were used in PCR. TCRdb's table, derived via immunoSEQ multiplex PCR, lists solely in-frame clones and lacks some. The table has about 150,000 clones, 80% seen once; the top ten hold around 6%. This clonotype was obtained from a woman aged 40 to 50 in good health and CMV-seropositive. Sequenced sample: PBMCs.

CDR3: CASSIGGLQETQYF. Here the CDR3 DNA reads TGTGCCAGCAGCATAGGAGGGCTGCAAGAGACCCAGTACTTC. This sequence joins TRBV9 and TRBJ2-5, with a weak D call TRBD2 (6 bases). Per the germline V gene, CDR1 is SGDLS and CDR2 is YYNGEE. The CDR3 totals 14 residues. Trimming cost V 4 bases and J 2 bases, with 12 bases left between them.